This is a list of T cell receptor beta chains from one sample in a study of cytomegalovirus exposure and HLA in healthy donors. Here immunoSEQ multiplex PCR was the method, and the copy in TCRdb shows in-frame clones only, minus some. The table records 150,000 to 200,000 clones, 75% to 90% of them present only once. The sample was PBMCs. Receptor source: a human donor in good health. CDR3s leave out the opening cysteine and the closing phenylalanine or tryptophan. D genes are given only for firm matches.

d_gene: .
v_gene: TRBV6-5
CDR3aa: ASSRSGSEAF

d_gene: TRBD1
v_gene: TRBV5-1
CDR3aa: ASSSRGSSYEQY

d_gene: TRBD1
v_gene: TRBV9
CDR3aa: ASSVATQGQEGYT

d_gene: TRBD2
v_gene: TRBV7-9
CDR3aa: ASSGGTSGGALPAGELF

d_gene: TRBD2
v_gene: TRBV15
CDR3aa: ATSRELAGGNGELF

d_gene: .
v_gene: TRBV29-1
CDR3aa: SAGQFNEKLF

d_gene: .
v_gene: TRBV20-1
CDR3aa: SAKGGTEAF

d_gene: TRBD1
v_gene: TRBV6-5
CDR3aa: ASTRQGTGSYEQY

d_gene: TRBD2
v_gene: TRBV11-2
CDR3aa: ASSLSGAYYEQY

d_gene: TRBD2
v_gene: TRBV6-5
CDR3aa: ASSYDIAGAYNEQF

d_gene: .
v_gene: TRBV6-5
CDR3aa: ASSYRYEQY

d_gene: TRBD2
v_gene: TRBV7-2
CDR3aa: ASSLGYSGGGQY

d_gene: .
v_gene: TRBV21-1
CDR3aa: ASSKGKGGNTEAF

d_gene: .
v_gene: TRBV6-1
CDR3aa: ASSARRDRFYEQY

d_gene: TRBD2
v_gene: TRBV9
CDR3aa: ASSALGGGGASDTQY

d_gene: .
v_gene: TRBV5-1
CDR3aa: ASSQTPTAMNTEAF

d_gene: .
v_gene: TRBV4-1
CDR3aa: ASSQAGGNGIYEQY

d_gene: .
v_gene: TRBV20-1
CDR3aa: SVGQTKAF

d_gene: .
v_gene: TRBV29-1
CDR3aa: SASRTGELF

d_gene: .
v_gene: TRBV16
CDR3aa: ASSSGLSGNTIY

d_gene: .
v_gene: TRBV27
CDR3aa: ASSQGGSSYEQY

d_gene: .
v_gene: TRBV9
CDR3aa: ASSVDGGLANYGYT

d_gene: .
v_gene: TRBV6-5
CDR3aa: AISRGGVREETQY

d_gene: TRBD1
v_gene: TRBV6-5
CDR3aa: ASSRTGGTDTQY

d_gene: .
v_gene: TRBV7-2
CDR3aa: ASSLLTSGYRSYEQY

d_gene: .
v_gene: TRBV5-4
CDR3aa: ASSSKNNEQF

d_gene: .
v_gene: TRBV7-8
CDR3aa: ASSSTARSNQPQH

d_gene: TRBD2
v_gene: TRBV9
CDR3aa: ASSVELAGGPDYGELF

d_gene: .
v_gene: TRBV5-1
CDR3aa: ASSWTTGVTNTEAF

d_gene: TRBD1
v_gene: TRBV5-1
CDR3aa: ASGKGQVGWDTQY

d_gene: TRBD1
v_gene: TRBV2
CDR3aa: ASSMGQGYDGYT

d_gene: TRBD1
v_gene: TRBV4-1
CDR3aa: ASSGPRFGQDEKLF

d_gene: .
v_gene: TRBV25-1
CDR3aa: ASSEEGHEQF

d_gene: .
v_gene: TRBV25-1
CDR3aa: ASSQELATYEQY

d_gene: TRBD1
v_gene: TRBV5-6
CDR3aa: ASSFDRGLGTEAF

d_gene: TRBD1
v_gene: TRBV5-5
CDR3aa: ASSRIGTAYEQY

d_gene: .
v_gene: TRBV6-5
CDR3aa: ASSSRSGNTIY

d_gene: TRBD2
v_gene: TRBV29-1
CDR3aa: SVKGLPSGAQDTQY

d_gene: TRBD2
v_gene: TRBV25-1
CDR3aa: ASSELAGAHTDTQY

d_gene: TRBD1
v_gene: TRBV10-3
CDR3aa: AISPGTGAYEQY

d_gene: .
v_gene: TRBV5-4
CDR3aa: ASSAGVDSYEQY

d_gene: .
v_gene: TRBV4-1
CDR3aa: ARRTLSYEQY

d_gene: .
v_gene: TRBV7-9
CDR3aa: ASSSPAGRYNEQF

d_gene: TRBD1
v_gene: TRBV9
CDR3aa: ASSGSGGSGAPLH

d_gene: .
v_gene: TRBV9
CDR3aa: ASSVTALNEKLF

d_gene: TRBD2
v_gene: TRBV5-1
CDR3aa: ASSLIISGGPDTQY

d_gene: TRBD2
v_gene: TRBV11-2
CDR3aa: ASSPYSGGTDTQY

d_gene: .
v_gene: TRBV19
CDR3aa: ASSMGQGGRAYEQY

d_gene: .
v_gene: TRBV11-3
CDR3aa: ASSLGRPPHEQY

d_gene: .
v_gene: TRBV6-5
CDR3aa: ASTRGGLYQETQY

d_gene: TRBD2
v_gene: TRBV2
CDR3aa: ASSESRGGAMNEQF

d_gene: .
v_gene: TRBV14
CDR3aa: ASSPRVVALYGYT

d_gene: TRBD2
v_gene: TRBV6-6
CDR3aa: ASTPEASGAGELF

d_gene: TRBD2
v_gene: TRBV4-1
CDR3aa: ASSQGKWGRDEQF

d_gene: TRBD2
v_gene: TRBV5-8
CDR3aa: ASSLVSSGGPSSYNEQF

d_gene: .
v_gene: TRBV5-5
CDR3aa: ASSWGHGNTEAF

d_gene: .
v_gene: TRBV4-2
CDR3aa: ASSQEQGLNTEAF

d_gene: TRBD2
v_gene: TRBV18
CDR3aa: ASSPTSGEETQY

d_gene: TRBD1
v_gene: TRBV6-5
CDR3aa: ASTQTGYNEQF

d_gene: TRBD2
v_gene: TRBV27
CDR3aa: ASSWNSGDLLAKNIQY